Listed here are 27 T cell receptor beta chains from one sample, sequenced in a study of blood T cell repertoires in COVID-19 (TCRdb year 2020). The library was made by the immunoSEQ multiplex PCR assay. TCRdb carries this immuneACCESS record with in-frame sequences only. Its versions omit some clonotypes, under half of them owing to an unresolved V gene in the studies checked, with the rest unexplained. The sample includes approximately 350,000 clones, with more than 80% observed a single time. The biggest ten clones account for approximately 1% of the sample. The specimen was PBMCs or T cells enriched from blood (not recorded which). The source is a man aged 18 to 30 who had recovered from COVID-19.

This chain links TRBV9 with TRBJ2-1; 10 bases match TRBD2. The CDR3 covers 18 residues. Germline-derived CDR1 and CDR2 are SGDLS and YYNGEE. V was pared by 1 base and J by 3 bases, with 10 bases of the junction left unmatched. This chain's CDR3 is CASSVRVAGGPIYNEQFF. DNA of the CDR3: TGTGCCAGCAGCGTACGCGTAGCGGGAGGACCCATCTACAATGAGCAGTTCTTC.

The rearrangement uses TRBV13 and TRBJ2-7, with D maybe TRBD1 (5 bases). In germline, CDR1 is PRHDT, CDR2 FYEKMQ (reference sequence). The CDR3 has 14 amino acids. V was shortened by 5 bases and J by 2 bases, with 13 bases between the two germline ends. CDR3: CASSPPTDPYEQYF. The CDR3 region has the DNA TGTGCCAGCAGCCCGCCGACAGATCCCTACGAGCAGTACTTC.

The V call is TRBV30, the J call TRBJ2-7; D unclear. This CDR3 is 12 amino acids long. The V gene's germline CDR1 is GTSNPN and CDR2 SVGIG (reference sequence). Trimming took 0 bases from V and 3 from J, leaving 6 bases between them. This CDR3 reads CAWSVIGYEQYF. The CDR3, as DNA: TGTGCCTGGAGTGTCATCGGCTACGAGCAGTACTTC.

V gene TRBV5-1 combines with J gene TRBJ1-4; D may be TRBD1 (5 bases). The CDR3 covers 16 residues. Germline V gene lookup returns CDR1 SGHRS and CDR2 YFSETQ. Trimming shortened V by 4 bases and J by 4 bases, and 17 bases separated the two germline ends. The chain's CDR3 is CASSLGQGVINEKLFF. The CDR3 DNA follows: TGCGCCAGCAGCCTCGGTCAGGGTGTTATTAATGAAAAACTGTTTTTT.

The table lists this clone with a few counts. The rearrangement links TRBV3-1 (or the pseudogene TRBV3-2) to TRBJ1-1, with 8 bases identical to TRBD1. Germline values: CDR1 LGHDT, CDR2 YNNKEL (reference sequence). V shed 8 bases and J 7 bases; nucleotides not matched to a gene: 6. The length of the CDR3 is 12 residues. The chain's CDR3 is CASQDRESEAFF. The CDR3 DNA reads TGTGCCAGCCAGGACAGGGAAAGTGAAGCTTTCTTT.

The J gene is TRBJ1-5, the V gene TRBV6-2 or TRBV6-3; D is undetermined. The V gene's germline CDR1 is MNHEY and CDR2 SVGEGT. The ends were cut back, 2 bases at V and 2 bases at J, with 10 bases in the middle. The CDR3 is 15 residues long. The CDR3 is CASSYVSGGNQPQHF. CDR3 bases: TGTGCCAGCAGTTACGTTTCCGGGGGCAATCAGCCCCAGCATTTT.

This chain uses TRBV2 with TRBJ1-6; D uncertain. Germline CDR1 reads SNHLY; CDR2 reads FYNNEI. V was shortened by 7 bases and J by 0 bases, with 10 bases between the two germline ends. CDR3 length: 15 residues. CDR3 residues: CASTALASYNSPLHF. CDR3 coding DNA: TGTGCCAGCACGGCCCTAGCCTCCTATAATTCACCCCTCCACTTT.

Details on this clone: Other DNA sequences in this sample translate to the same CDR3. J is TRBJ1-1 and V is TRBV15; unclear D gene. This CDR3 spans 13 amino acids. Germline CDR1 reads LNHNV; CDR2 reads YYDKDF (reference sequence). Trimming removed 0 bases from V and 4 bases from J, with 6 bases in between. CDR3 in DNA: TGTGCCACCAGCAGAGATCGGGGCACTGAAGCTTTCTTT. Residues: CATSRDRGTEAFF. The full variable domain, rest sourced from reference TRBV15 and TRBJ1-1, is DAMVIQNPRYQVTQFGKPVTLSCSQTLNHNVMYWYQQKSSQAPKLLFHYYDKDFNNEADTPDNFQSRRPNTSFCFLDIRSPGLGDTAMYLCATSRDRGTEAFFGQGTRLTVV.

This clone has a handful of counts. V and J are TRBV7-3 and TRBJ1-5; D unresolved. This CDR3 has 13 residues. Per the germline V gene, CDR1 is SGHTA and CDR2 is FQGTGA. V lost 5 bases and J 5 bases, leaving 10 bases between the germline ends. In DNA, the CDR3 is TGTGCCAGCAGCGACGGGGTTGATCAGCCCCAGCATTTT. Residues: CASSDGVDQPQHF.

This chain uses TRBV29-1 with TRBJ1-3; D unclear. The CDR3 is made up of 12 amino acids. Germline CDR1 SQVTM, CDR2 ANQGSEA. Deletions cut 7 bases from V and 0 bases from J, with 7 bases between. The CDR3 region has the DNA TGCAGCGCACTTAGCTCTGGAAACACCATATATTTT. Protein product: CSALSSGNTIYF.

The chain combines TRBV7-8 with TRBJ1-4; 8 bases fit TRBD1. Germline V gene sequence: CDR1 SGHVS, CDR2 FQNEAQ. This CDR3 region has 16 residues. V was clipped by 2 bases and J by 4 bases; unmatched bases: 6. CDR3 residues: CASSLQQGGINEKLFF. CDR3 in DNA: TGTGCCAGCAGCTTACAACAGGGGGGTATTAATGAAAAACTGTTTTTT.

The chain employs TRBV5-1 and TRBJ2-2; 8 bases match TRBD2. The J segment lost 3 bases and the V segment lost 4 bases, leaving 17 bases of the junction unmatched. Germline lookup yields CDR1 SGHRS and CDR2 YFSETQ. The CDR3 length is 19 residues. DNA for the CDR3: TGCGCCAGCAGCATCCCCCTCTACGGGGGGGCCCGGGACACCGGGGAGCTGTTTTTT. Translated, it gives CASSIPLYGGARDTGELFF.

The gene calls are TRBV6-5 and TRBJ2-2; tentative D call: TRBD2 (6 bases). Per germline, CDR1 MNHEY and CDR2 SVGAGI. V lost 0 bases and J 4 bases, leaving 9 bases between the germline ends. This CDR3 comprises 15 residues. CDR3 loop: CASSYSSGLTGELFF. In nucleotides, the CDR3 is TGTGCCAGCAGTTACTCGTCGGGACTCACCGGGGAGCTGTTTTTT.

This chain joins TRBV28 and TRBJ1-3; D uncertain. In germline, CDR1 is MDHEN, CDR2 SYDVKM. Trimming took 5 bases from V and 0 from J, leaving 14 bases between them. The CDR3 spans 16 residues. CDR3 protein: CASSPAPEGSGNTIYF. In DNA form, the CDR3 reads TGTGCCAGCAGTCCGGCTCCTGAGGGCTCTGGAAACACCATATATTTT.

The V and J genes are TRBV18 and TRBJ2-2; 7 bases align to TRBD1. CDR1 is KGHSH and CDR2 is LQKENI in the germline V gene. The CDR3 is made up of 15 amino acids. The trim removed 1 base at V and 7 bases at J, leaving 6 bases unmatched. The CDR3 DNA is TGTGCCAGCTCACCACGAGGGGGCGCCGACGGGGAGCTGTTTTTT. The encoded protein is CASSPRGGADGELFF.

This rearrangement joins TRBV28 to TRBJ1-1; a possible D gene is TRBD1 (5 bases). CDR3 length: 14 amino acids. Germline CDR1 is MDHEN and CDR2 is SYDVKM. V lost 6 bases to trimming and J lost 1 base, with 12 bases between them. In DNA, the CDR3 is TGTGCCAGCAGCAGGGAAGGGTCGAACACTGAAGCTTTCTTT. Its translation is CASSREGSNTEAFF.

A remark on this clone: Other DNA sequences in this specimen translate into the identical CDR3. The rearrangement uses TRBV4-2 and TRBJ1-2; a weak D match, TRBD1 (5 bases). CDR1 LGHNA and CDR2 YNFKEQ come from the germline V gene. The CDR3 consists of 14 residues. Trimming cost V 1 base and J 8 bases, with 14 bases left between them. CDR3 protein: CASSQGQGAEGYTF. Written as DNA, the CDR3 is TGTGCCAGCAGCCAAGGTCAGGGCGCGGAGGGCTACACCTTC.

The chain links TRBV28 to TRBJ1-1; possibly TRBD1 for D (5 bases). The CDR3 is 13 residues long. Between the trimmed V and J ends, which lost 4 bases and 8 bases, there was a span of 14 bases. The V gene's germline CDR1 is MDHEN and CDR2 SYDVKM. CDR3 sequence reads: CASSSQTTGEAFF. CDR3 nucleotide sequence: TGTGCCAGCAGTTCACAAACTACAGGAGAAGCTTTCTTT.

This chain connects TRBV6-1 to TRBJ2-1; 8 positions match TRBD2. The CDR3 covers 16 residues. The V gene's germline CDR1 is MNHNS and CDR2 SASEGT. Losses at the gene ends were 4 bases for V and 0 bases for J; bases not matched to a gene: 5. The CDR3 bases are TGTGCCAGCAGTGCACTAGCGGTTAGCTCCTACAATGAGCAGTTCTTC. Translating gives CASSALAVSSYNEQFF.

The chain combines TRBV19 with TRBJ2-3; a weak D match, TRBD1 (6 bases). Per the germline V gene, CDR1 is LNHDA and CDR2 is SQIVND (reference sequence). V dropped 5 bases and J dropped 5 bases, with 14 bases sitting between them. This CDR3 comprises 14 residues. In nucleotides, the CDR3 is TGTGCCAGTAGTCGATCAGGGGTAGGAGATACGCAGTATTTT. It translates to CASSRSGVGDTQYF.

In its sample, this clone was seen a few times. The CDR3 here is CASSPSLWSSNYGYTF. The CDR3 DNA follows: TGTGCCAGCAGCCCCTCGTTGTGGAGCTCTAACTATGGCTACACCTTC. This chain uses TRBV7-2 with TRBJ1-2; D ambiguous. Germline V gives CDR1 SGHTA, CDR2 FQGNSA. V was pared by 5 bases and J by 0 bases, with 16 bases between. The CDR3 loop spans 16 amino acids.

The V gene is TRBV9, the J gene TRBJ2-3; 14 bases map to TRBD2. V lost 3 bases to trimming and J lost 2 bases; unmatched junction nucleotides: 5. Germline loops: CDR1 SGDLS, CDR2 YYNGEE. CDR3 size: 17 residues. The CDR3 nucleotides are TGTGCCAGCAGCGCCCGGGGACTAGCGGGGGACACAGATACGCAGTATTTT. This translates into CASSARGLAGDTDTQYF.

This CDR3 reads CASSFLGLGELFF. CDR3 bases: TGTGCCAGCAGCTTTTTGGGCCTCGGGGAGCTGTTTTTT. This sequence joins TRBV11-2 and TRBJ2-2; no clear D gene. With 3 bases removed from V and 7 bases from J, the gap between germline ends came to 9 bases. The CDR3 sequence is 13 residues long. Germline CDR1 is SGHAT and CDR2 is FQNNGV.

V gene TRBV11-3 combines with J gene TRBJ2-1; 11 nucleotides line up with TRBD1. Germline lookup yields CDR1 SGHNT and CDR2 YENEEA. The CDR3 runs to 15 residues. V shed 5 bases, J shed 8 bases, and the junction held 8 bases outside the gene matches. The CDR3 DNA follows: TGTGCCAGCAGCGCGGGACAGGGGGATAGGGATGAGCAGTTCTTC. Its protein is CASSAGQGDRDEQFF.

CDR3 amino acids: CSASTGTTSRDTQYF. The CDR3 DNA reads as TGCAGTGCTAGTACTGGGACTACCTCTAGAGATACGCAGTATTTT. The rearrangement joins TRBV20-1 to TRBJ2-3; 7 nucleotides line up with TRBD2. Germline CDR1 is DFQATT and CDR2 is SNEGSKA (reference sequence). The CDR3 is 15 residues long. V was pared by 3 bases and J by 5 bases, with 11 bases of the junction left unmatched.

This clone has more than one count but fewer than ten. J is TRBJ1-2 and V is TRBV28, with D maybe TRBD1 (5 bases). CDR3 length: 16 amino acids. Between the trimmed V and J ends, which lost 5 bases and 5 bases, there was a span of 21 bases. Germline CDR1 reads MDHEN; CDR2 reads SYDVKM. For the CDR3, the DNA is TGTGCCAGCAGTGAGGAGAACGACAGTGGCGTTTATGGCTACACCTTC. The encoded protein is CASSEENDSGVYGYTF.

The V gene is TRBV7-6, the J gene TRBJ2-7, with TRBD2 matching over 9 bases. Per germline, CDR1 SGHVS and CDR2 FNYEAQ. The CDR3 is 14 amino acids. J gave up 0 bases and V 3 bases, and 0 bases lay outside the gene matches. CDR3 sequence (DNA): TGTGCCAGCAGCTTGACTAGCGGCTCCTACGAGCAGTACTTC. This gives the protein CASSLTSGSYEQYF.